The TCR beta chain under discussion was sequenced for a study of blood T cell repertoires in COVID-19. Whole-study context: Researchers got acute and convalescent COVID-19 samples from the United States, Italy and Spain. The analysed material was cDNA or gDNA that came from T cells, B-cell-depleted T cells, or PBMCs.

CDR1 is LNHNV and CDR2 is YYDKDF in the germline V gene (reference sequence). The length of the CDR3 is 17 residues. Trimming removed 0 bases from V and 8 bases from J; junction bases left unmatched: 12. Under the authors' procedure: Amplification from reference gene primers served as the basis for estimated nucleated cell counts. The method was immunoSEQ multiplex PCR; TCRdb's version includes in-frame clones alone and lacks a portion of them. Clonal size and the V and J genes are those of that table, whereas D and trimming came from the DNA. Seen here are 110,000 to 150,000 clones, around 81% observed once, and the top ten hold around 8%.

Sequencing used peripheral blood. The V gene is TRBV15, the J gene TRBJ2-3, with 9 nucleotides matching TRBD2. This sequence was found in a human donor in a cohort sampled during active COVID-19. The CDR3, as DNA: TGTGCCACCAGCAGAGACCTTTCTGCGGGGGGGCTGGTTACGCAGTATTTT. Amino acid sequence: CATSRDLSAGGLVTQYF.